Below, one T cell receptor beta chain is given with its context. Its antigen is not known. Clones were sequenced by immunoSEQ multiplex PCR, and TCRdb holds only the in-frame ones, with some missing. The sample lists hundreds of thousands of clones; about 89% were seen once. These data come from a study of Ad26.COV2.S vaccination and SARS-CoV-2 variants. Study-level results: Among vaccine recipients, spike-specific TCR breadth exceeded that of placebo recipients.

CDR3 length: 13 residues. Looked up from germline, CDR1 is MNHNY and CDR2 is SVGAGI (reference sequence). Trimming left V 3 bases short and J 9 bases short, with 12 bases between. As for treatment: some 20 received Ad26.COV2.S at low or high dose, single or two shots; five or six received placebo; per-sample allocation not given. Sampling occurred on day 63 after the first vaccine or placebo injection. An Ad26 vector expressing Wuhan-strain SARS-CoV-2 spike constituted the vaccine. The rearrangement joins TRBV6-6 to TRBJ2-1; weak D call: TRBD2 (6 bases). The clonotype comes from a person aged 18 to 59 who received the Ad26.COV2.S COVID-19 vaccine or a placebo. The sequenced sample was peripheral blood, obtained in a trial of Ad26.COV2.S vaccine versus placebo. CDR3 sequence (DNA): TGTGCCAGCAGTTATAGAACGGGAGTTGAGCAGTTCTTC. Translated, it gives CASSYRTGVEQFF.